This T cell receptor (beta chain) was recovered during a study of cytomegalovirus exposure and HLA in healthy donors. Study-wide context: Tens of millions of unique TCR sequences came from HLA-typed donors in an early release.

With 60 Vbeta and 13 Jbeta primers, the PCR was carried out. Method: immunoSEQ multiplex PCR; TCRdb's copy keeps in-frame clones and lacks some. Altogether around 90,000 clones are present, around 64% being singletons, with the ten largest covering about 2.5%. Germline V gives CDR1 SQVTM, CDR2 ANQGSEA. The V gene lost 6 bases and the J gene lost 2 bases, with 13 bases spanning the gap. The CDR3 runs to 13 residues. The receptor was derived from a human donor in good health. This chain connects TRBV29-1 to TRBJ2-5, with D possibly matching TRBD2 (6 bases). The sequencing input was PBMCs. As DNA, the CDR3 is TGCAGCGTCCGTCGGGGACTTCAAGAGACCCAGTACTTC. Its protein product is CSVRRGLQETQYF.